This T cell receptor beta chain was captured in a study of blood T cells in healthy people across ages. Study-wide results and caveats: It was the long-lived donors that had more naive CD4+ cells and higher diversity than aged donors.

CDR1 is SQVTM and CDR2 is ANQGSEA in the germline V gene. Trimming at V came to 4 bases and at J to 4 bases, leaving 8 bases not matched to a gene. The CDR3 contains 15 residues. Combining a sample-barcoded 5' primer with a J-beta primer mix, a second PCR ran for 7 to 11 cycles. Each cDNA molecule was tagged by a template-switch adaptor that had 12 random nucleotides. TCRdb reanalysed the 5' RACE reads using MiXCR and keeps one entry per CDR3 protein. Here the sample spans about 930,000 distinct CDR3 sequences, 25% to 30% being singletons. This clonotype was observed many times. The antigen remains unidentified. The same sample was also used in a study of T cells of mothers and their children. From that report: Roughly 6 children, together with their three healthy Caucasian mothers, made up the donors.

V usage is TRBV29-1 and J usage is TRBJ2-5, with 11 bases identical to TRBD1. Specimen: blood. The TCR originated in a woman in her 40s in good health. CDR3 in amino acids: CSVGAGTGGGETQYF. The CDR3 region has the DNA TGCAGCGTTGGAGCCGGGACAGGGGGTGGAGAGACCCAGTACTTC.